This record covers a single T cell receptor (beta chain). Its antigen is unknown. Profiling relied on immunoSEQ multiplex PCR, and the TCRdb table lists in-frame clones only, not all of them. The repertoire consists of around 1,800 clones, with 33% occurring once and the leading ten covering roughly 12%. Germline CDR1 SGHDN, CDR2 FVKESK. The CDR3 consists of 13 residues. V was shortened by 4 bases and J by 0 bases, with 6 bases between the two germline ends. The entry originates in a study of T cells in localized non-small cell lung cancer. Study results and limitations: Clonality peaked in uninvolved adjacent lung rather than tumor.

The chain couples TRBV14 to TRBJ2-5; no clear D gene. The source was normal lung tissue next to the tumor, collected before any cancer treatment. This receptor was taken from a woman aged 40 to 75 with stage I lung adenocarcinoma. CDR3 amino acids: CASSLGNQETQYF. CDR3 DNA: TGTGCCAGCAGCCTGGGCAACCAAGAGACCCAGTACTTC.